This TCR beta chain was captured in a study of blood T cell repertoires in COVID-19. Background on the study: Samples taken during acute and convalescent COVID-19 were collected in the United States, Italy and Spain. Nucleic acid was either cDNA or gDNA, and it came from T cells, B-cell-depleted T cells, or PBMCs.

Authors' data handling: By means of reference gene primer amplification, nucleated cell counts were estimated. Assay: immunoSEQ multiplex PCR; the TCRdb copy retains only in-frame clones and omits some. The V and J calls and clone size are taken from that table; D and trimming were inferred from the DNA. The sample has 490,000 or so clones, about 88% seen once; the top ten hold 6.5% to 9.5%. Trimming removed 8 bases from V and 11 bases from J, with 13 bases in between. The CDR3 is 11 residues long. CDR1 and CDR2 from the germline V gene are SNHLY and FYNNEI. Recovered status applied to Cohort 3 donors who had two consecutive negative PCRs. It also applied to those with clearance or with symptom resolution.

The J gene is TRBJ2-4, the V gene TRBV2, with a possible D match to TRBD1 (6 bases). This receptor was obtained from a woman aged 60-70 years who had recovered from COVID-19. The specimen sequenced was PBMCs or T cells enriched from blood (not recorded which). The CDR3 here is CASGDDRFQYF. Written as DNA, the CDR3 is TGTGCCAGCGGGGACGACAGGTTTCAGTACTTC.